This TCR beta chain was captured in a study of identical twins. TCRdb fed the 5' RACE reads into MiXCR, producing one record per CDR3 protein. This table holds roughly 500,000 distinct CDR3 sequences, 22% found once. This clonotype was seen many times. Germline V gene sequence: CDR1 SEHNR, CDR2 FQNEAQ (reference sequence). CDR3 length: 13 residues. After removal of 5 bases from V and 11 bases from J, the junction contained 8 bases not matched to a gene. Separately, the same data were catalogued under a study of T cells expressing NK-cell markers.

The sequenced sample was CD4+ T cells sorted from blood. The J gene is TRBJ2-5, the V gene TRBV7-9, with 10 bases fitting TRBD2. This TCR was sampled from a woman between 18 and 29 years old in good health. The CDR3 nucleotides read TGTGCCAGCAGCCCAGCGGGGGGGCTCAGACAGTACTTC. Translating it yields CASSPAGGLRQYF.